This T cell receptor beta chain was identified in a study of cytomegalovirus exposure and HLA in healthy donors. Study-wide results and limits: Sequencing artifact likely explains a cluster of highly shared sequence variants. Among TCR beta chains of equal frequency, HLA-associated ones were more clonally expanded in a later analysis.

This PCR relied on a set of 60 Vbeta primers and 13 Jbeta primers. The table came from immunoSEQ multiplex PCR; TCRdb's copy has only in-frame clones and leaves some out. The data include fewer than 85,000 clones; the top ten clones carry roughly an eighth. As regards this clone: What it recognizes is unknown.

CDR1 and CDR2 from the germline V gene are MGHRA and YSYEKL. The CDR3 extends over 15 amino acids. Deletions cut 0 bases from V and 7 bases from J, with 13 bases between. The chain links TRBV4-1 to TRBJ1-5; D is perhaps TRBD1 (5 bases). The receptor's source is a man aged 45 to 65 in good health and CMV-seropositive. The sample taken for sequencing was PBMCs. CDR3 amino acids: CASSQEVGRVQPQHF. The CDR3 region has the DNA TGCGCCAGCAGCCAAGAGGTGGGGCGAGTACAGCCCCAGCATTTT.